This TCR beta chain was found in a study of T cells expressing NK-cell markers. Turning to the study itself: The study drew TCR beta repertoires from sorted CD3+CD56+NKG2C+, CD3+CD56+NKG2C- and CD3+CD56-NKG2C+ T cells. The authors sequenced eight donors, of whom seven were HCMV-seropositive and one was seronegative. Study-wide results and limits: Roughly six donors carried dominant NKG2C+ clonotypes that made up roughly 1.0-7.5% of their CD8+ T cells.

As concerns this clonotype: Antigen unknown.

For TCR beta, cDNA was produced by 5'RACE template switching with UMIs. For each CDR3 protein, TCRdb gives one entry from its re-call of the 5' RACE reads, without DNA. This sample carries 350,000 to 400,000 distinct CDR3 sequences, with about 10% going to the ten biggest clones. This CDR3 has 19 amino acids. Germline CDR1 DFQATT, CDR2 SNEGSKA (reference sequence). The sequenced sample was blood T cells: a sorted CD56 or NKG2C T cell subset, CD4+ or CD8+ T cells, or bulk PBMC T cells (not recorded which). The TCR comes from a woman aged 50 to 60 in good health. The chain uses TRBV20-1 and TRBJ2-7; TCRdb reports TRBD1, a call that lacks DNA to check it against. The CDR3 loop reads CSARATEFEEGVLSYEQYF.